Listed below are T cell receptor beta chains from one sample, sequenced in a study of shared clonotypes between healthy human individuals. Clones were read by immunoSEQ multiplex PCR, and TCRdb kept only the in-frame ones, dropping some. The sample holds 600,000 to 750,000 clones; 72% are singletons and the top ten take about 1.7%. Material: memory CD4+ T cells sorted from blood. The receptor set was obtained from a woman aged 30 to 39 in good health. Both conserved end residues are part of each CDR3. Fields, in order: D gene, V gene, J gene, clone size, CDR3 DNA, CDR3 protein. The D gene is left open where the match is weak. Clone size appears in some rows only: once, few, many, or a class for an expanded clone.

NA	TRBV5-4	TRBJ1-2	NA	TGTGCCAGCAGTTTCCTAGATAGGGGGAACTATGGCTACACCTTC	CASSFLDRGNYGYTF
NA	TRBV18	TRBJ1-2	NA	TGTGCCAGCTCACCAGAAAGGGGCTATGGCTACACCTTC	CASSPERGYGYTF
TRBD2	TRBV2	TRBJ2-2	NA	TGTGCCAGCAGTGACCGAGGACTAGCGGGGTCGAACACCGGGGAGCTGTTTTTT	CASSDRGLAGSNTGELFF
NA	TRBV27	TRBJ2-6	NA	TGTGCCAGCAGTCCATTTCCAGCAGACACAACCTCTGGGGCCAACGTCCTGACTTTC	CASSPFPADTTSGANVLTF
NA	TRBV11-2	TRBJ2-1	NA	TGTGCCAGCAGCCCCCGAAGGTTTAATGAGCAGTTCTTC	CASSPRRFNEQFF
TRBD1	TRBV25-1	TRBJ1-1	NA	TGTGCCAGCAGTAAGGACAGGGGCTACACTGAAGCTTTCTTT	CASSKDRGYTEAFF
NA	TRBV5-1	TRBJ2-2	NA	TGCGCCAGCAGCTTGGGGGACAACACCGGGGAGCTGTTTTTT	CASSLGDNTGELFF
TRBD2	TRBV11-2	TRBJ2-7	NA	TGTGCCAGCAGCCCTACTAGCGGGAGTACCTACGAGCAGTACTTC	CASSPTSGSTYEQYF
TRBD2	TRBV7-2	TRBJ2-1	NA	TGTGCCAGCAGCCACCGACTAGCGGGAGGGCATGAGCAGTTCTTC	CASSHRLAGGHEQFF
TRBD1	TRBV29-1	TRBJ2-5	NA	TGCAGCGGGACAGGGGCAAGCCAAGAGACCCAGTACTTC	CSGTGASQETQYF
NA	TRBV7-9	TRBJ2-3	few	TGTGCCAGCAGCGTAACGGTAACAGATACGCAGTATTTT	CASSVTVTDTQYF
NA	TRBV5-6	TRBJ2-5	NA	TGTGCCAGCAGCTTGGTAGATACGGAGACCCAGTACTTC	CASSLVDTETQYF
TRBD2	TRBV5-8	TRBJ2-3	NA	TGTGCCAGCACCTCCAATAGCGGGAGTACAGATACGCAGTATTTT	CASTSNSGSTDTQYF
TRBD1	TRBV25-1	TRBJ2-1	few	TGTGCCAGCAGTGATTCCGGGACAGGGTCAACCTACAATGAGCAGTTCTTC	CASSDSGTGSTYNEQFF
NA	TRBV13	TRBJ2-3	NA	TGTGCCAGCAGCTTGGGGACTGGTAGCTCTAGCACAGATACGCAGTATTTT	CASSLGTGSSSTDTQYF
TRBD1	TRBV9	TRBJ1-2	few	TGTGCCAGCAGCGTGGGGACAGGTGGCTACACCTTC	CASSVGTGGYTF
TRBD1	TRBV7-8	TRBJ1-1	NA	TGTGCCAGCAGCCGAGGCGGACAGGGGAACACTGAAGCTTTCTTT	CASSRGGQGNTEAFF
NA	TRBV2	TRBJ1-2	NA	TGTGCCAGCAGTTACGGACAGCAACTCTATGGCTACACCTTC	CASSYGQQLYGYTF
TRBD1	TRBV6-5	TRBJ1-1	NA	TGTGCCAGCAGTGCAACCCACAGGGGCACTGAAGCTTTCTTT	CASSATHRGTEAFF
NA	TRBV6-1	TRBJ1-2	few	TGTGCCAGCAGTGAAGCCCCAATGGTTGTGTCGTCCTATGGCTACACCTTC	CASSEAPMVVSSYGYTF
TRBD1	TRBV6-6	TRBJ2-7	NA	TGTGCCAGCAGTTACTCTAGGGGGCAGTACCAGGGGGAGCAGTACTTC	CASSYSRGQYQGEQYF
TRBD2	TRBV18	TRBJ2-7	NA	TGTGCCAGCTCACTGAGCGGGGTCCTGGACGAGCAGTACTTC	CASSLSGVLDEQYF
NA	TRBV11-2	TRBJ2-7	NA	TGTGCCAGCAGCTTAGATCCGGGCAGGGACTACGAGCAGTACTTC	CASSLDPGRDYEQYF
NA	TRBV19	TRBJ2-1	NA	TGTGCCAGTACAAGGGGGACGGCCCTTTACAATGAGCAGTTCTTC	CASTRGTALYNEQFF
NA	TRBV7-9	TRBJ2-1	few	TGTGCCAGCAGCCTAACGGGACTTCCCTACAATGAGCAGTTCTTC	CASSLTGLPYNEQFF
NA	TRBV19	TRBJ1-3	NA	TGTGCCAGTAGTGTTCAACAGGGCGTGGGAGCCACCATATATTTT	CASSVQQGVGATIYF
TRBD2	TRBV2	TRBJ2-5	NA	TGTGCCTCCCTCCAACTAGCGGGAGGAGAGACCCAGTACTTC	CASLQLAGGETQYF
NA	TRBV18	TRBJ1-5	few	TGTGCCAGCTCACCCCAAGGGGGTTATAGCAATCAGCCCCAGCATTTT	CASSPQGGYSNQPQHF
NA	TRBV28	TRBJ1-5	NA	TGTGCCAACTCTAACGGGGGGTGGCAGCCCCAGCATTTT	CANSNGGWQPQHF
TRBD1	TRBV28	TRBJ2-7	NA	TGTGCCAGCAAGACGTGGGCACAGGGGGCATACTACGAGCAGTACTTC	CASKTWAQGAYYEQYF